Detailed here is one T cell receptor (beta chain). The antigen is undetermined. Caucasian adults living in Nashville, Tennessee, provided all samples. This record comes from a study of shared clonotypes between healthy human individuals. It was across several immunoSEQ plates that each subset's genomic DNA was evenly split. Here immunoSEQ multiplex PCR was the method, and the copy in TCRdb shows in-frame clones only, minus some. The sample has roughly 2.5 million clones, 85% to 95% seen once; the top ten hold about 0.13%. Study-wide results and caveats: Relative to their counterparts shared across all four donors, non-shared clonotypes exhibited diminished generation probabilities.

This TCR was sampled from a man aged 18 to 29 in good health. Sequenced input: naive CD4+ T cells sorted from blood. Subset here: CD45RA+ positively selected.

CDR3 amino acids: CASSFNRGVNQPQHF. CDR3 bases: TGTGCCAGCAGCTTCAACAGGGGAGTCAATCAGCCCCAGCATTTT. The V gene is TRBV11-2, the J gene TRBJ1-5; 7 bases align to TRBD1. Germline lookup yields CDR1 SGHAT and CDR2 FQNNGV. This CDR3 contains 15 residues. The V and J ends lost 3 bases and 3 bases, in that order; junction bases with no gene match: 5.